A selection of T cell receptor beta chains follows, all from one sample in a study of blood T cells in healthy people across ages. One entry per CDR3 protein results from TCRdb running MiXCR on the 5' RACE reads. Of about 680,000 distinct CDR3 sequences in the sample, roughly 50% were seen once. Sequencing was performed on blood. Source of these receptors: an older woman in good health. The CDR3 runs from the conserved cysteine through the conserved F or W. Each record gives: clone size, V gene, J gene, D gene, CDR3 protein, CDR3 DNA. A D gene is named only where the DNA matches it firmly. Clone size appears in some rows only: once, few, many, or a class for an expanded clone.

>.|TRBV28|TRBJ2-7|.
CASSLSPGRGYNEQYF
TGTGCCAGCAGTTTAAGTCCGGGTAGGGGCTACAATGAGCAGTACTTC
>.|TRBV20-1|TRBJ1-4|.
CSARQATNGKLFF
TGCAGTGCAAGACAAGCAACTAATGGAAAACTGTTTTTT
>.|TRBV2|TRBJ2-5|.
CASSAGSVRTETQYF
TGTGCCAGCAGTGCTGGTAGCGTCCGGACGGAGACCCAGTACTTC
>.|TRBV11-2|TRBJ2-7|.
CASSLWSATYEQYF
TGTGCCAGCAGCTTATGGTCGGCGACCTACGAGCAGTACTTC
>.|TRBV28|TRBJ1-2|TRBD1
CASKLQGLSYGYTF
TGTGCCAGCAAACTACAGGGGCTGTCCTATGGCTACACCTTC
>.|TRBV20-1|TRBJ2-3|.
CSASLDSYADTQYF
TGCAGTGCTAGTTTAGATTCATATGCGGATACGCAGTATTTT
>.|TRBV25-1|TRBJ1-6|.
CASSEELNSPLHF
TGTGCCAGCAGTGAAGAGCTAAATTCACCCCTCCACTTT
>.|TRBV7-2|TRBJ1-2|TRBD1
CVSSPDRGGDYGYTF
TGTGTCAGCAGCCCAGACAGGGGAGGAGACTATGGCTACACCTTC
>.|TRBV29-1|TRBJ2-5|.
CSVERGPSGRTQYF
TGCAGCGTTGAGAGGGGACCCAGCGGTCGGACCCAGTACTTC
>many|TRBV12-3/TRBV12-4|TRBJ2-1|.
CASSALEAREQFF
TGTGCCAGCAGTGCCTTAGAGGCCCGTGAGCAGTTCTTC
>.|TRBV29-1|TRBJ2-1|.
CSVEGAGMQFF
TGCAGCGTTGAGGGGGCCGGTATGCAGTTCTTC
>few|TRBV20-1|TRBJ2-7|.
CSARDSLNSPYEQYF
TGCAGTGCTAGAGATTCCCTCAACAGCCCTTACGAGCAGTACTTC
>.|TRBV28|TRBJ2-3|.
CASSINTDTQYF
TGTGCCAGCAGTATCAACACAGATACGCAGTATTTT
>.|TRBV10-3|TRBJ1-2|TRBD1
CAISTPGQGEGYTF
TGTGCCATCAGCACACCGGGACAGGGGGAAGGCTACACCTTC
>.|TRBV11-1|TRBJ2-1|.
CASTRGVGSYNEQFF
TGTGCCAGCACAAGAGGGGTTGGCTCCTACAATGAGCAGTTCTTC
>few|TRBV20-1|TRBJ2-4|.
CSARDPRAKNIQYF
TGCAGTGCTAGAGATCCCCGGGCCAAAAACATTCAGTACTTC
>many|TRBV5-1|TRBJ2-4|TRBD1
CASSTTQGAKNIQYF
TGCGCCAGCAGCACAACACAGGGGGCGAAAAACATTCAGTACTTC
>.|TRBV12-3/TRBV12-4|TRBJ1-5|.
CASSLGSGDSNQPQHF
TGTGCCAGCAGTTTAGGGTCCGGGGATAGCAATCAGCCCCAGCATTTT
>few|TRBV3-1|TRBJ2-7|TRBD2
CASSQGLADSYEQYF
TGTGCCAGCAGCCAGGGACTAGCGGACTCCTACGAGCAGTACTTC
>.|TRBV20-1|TRBJ2-7|.
CSAIDRSSYNEQYF
TGCAGTGCCATTGACAGAAGCTCCTACAATGAGCAGTACTTC
>.|TRBV30|TRBJ2-3|.
CAWSVAAGTSTDTQYF
TGTGCCTGGAGTGTAGCCGCGGGCACTAGCACAGATACGCAGTATTTT
>few|TRBV15|TRBJ2-3|TRBD2
CATRTGGIADTQYF
TGTGCCACCCGTACGGGGGGGATAGCAGATACGCAGTATTTT
>.|TRBV12-3/TRBV12-4|TRBJ2-7|.
CASSAGEGYEQYF
TGTGCCAGCAGTGCCGGAGAGGGCTACGAGCAGTACTTC
>.|TRBV6-5|TRBJ2-7|TRBD2
CASLAPAGRVEQYF
TGTGCCAGCCTAGCCCCAGCGGGACGGGTCGAGCAGTACTTC
>.|TRBV6-2/TRBV6-3|TRBJ1-2|.
CASSWGFYGYTF
TGTGCCAGCAGTTGGGGGTTCTATGGCTACACCTTC
>few|TRBV28|TRBJ2-5|.
CASPTDSQETQYF
TGTGCCAGCCCTACGGACAGCCAAGAGACCCAGTACTTC
>few|TRBV20-1|TRBJ2-5|TRBD2
CSAKSPSGVETQYF
TGCAGTGCTAAATCCCCTAGCGGAGTAGAGACCCAGTACTTC
>once|TRBV7-3|TRBJ2-3|.
CASSLYNTDTQYF
TGTGCCAGCAGCTTATACAACACAGATACGCAGTATTTT
>.|TRBV20-1|TRBJ2-7|TRBD2
CSAYPSGVGAYEQYF
TGCAGTGCTTATCCGAGCGGGGTGGGGGCCTACGAGCAGTACTTC
>few|TRBV9|TRBJ2-5|.
CASSPRFGGAKRPQYF
TGTGCCAGCAGCCCCCGCTTCGGGGGAGCTAAGAGACCCCAGTACTTC
>.|TRBV2|TRBJ1-4|.
CASTGAGDLTNEKLFF
TGTGCCAGCACCGGGGCAGGGGATTTGACTAATGAAAAACTGTTTTTT
>.|TRBV27|TRBJ2-7|.
CASSLPGKHEQYF
TGTGCCAGCAGTTTACCAGGGAAACACGAGCAGTACTTC
>.|TRBV6-1|TRBJ2-3|.
CASSEGAGNTDTQYF
TGTGCCAGCAGTGAAGGCGCGGGGAACACAGATACGCAGTATTTT
>.|TRBV7-9|TRBJ2-4|.
CASSLSPRGRDTKNIQYF
TGTGCCAGCAGCTTAAGCCCCCGAGGCCGGGACACCAAAAACATTCAGTACTTC
>.|TRBV20-1|TRBJ1-5|.
CSASQGDQPQHF
TGCAGTGCTAGCCAGGGAGATCAGCCCCAGCATTTT
>.|TRBV20-1|TRBJ2-3|.
CSASDSLGGDTQYF
TGCAGTGCCAGCGACTCACTCGGGGGAGATACGCAGTATTTT
>.|TRBV7-2|TRBJ2-1|.
CASSYTQTSEQFF
TGTGCCAGCAGCTACACACAGACCAGCGAGCAGTTCTTC
>.|TRBV29-1|TRBJ1-1|.
CSVTTNRVAEAFF
TGCAGCGTAACAACTAACAGGGTCGCTGAAGCTTTCTTT
>once|TRBV10-3|TRBJ2-7|TRBD2
CAISEEASGDCEQYF
TGTGCCATCAGTGAGGAGGCTAGCGGGGACTGCGAGCAGTACTTC
>.|TRBV20-1|TRBJ1-2|.
CSARDIRGQDGYTF
TGCAGTGCTAGAGATATCCGGGGGCAGGATGGCTACACCTTC
>many|TRBV5-1|TRBJ1-1|.
CASSLGERRSAFF
TGCGCCAGCAGCTTGGGGGAAAGGAGGTCAGCTTTCTTT
>.|TRBV5-1|TRBJ2-7|TRBD1
CASSPLTGGSYEQYF
TGCGCCAGCAGCCCGTTGACAGGGGGATCCTACGAGCAGTACTTC
>.|TRBV4-3|TRBJ2-3|TRBD1
CASSQAGGANTDTQYF
TGCGCCAGCAGCCAAGCAGGGGGAGCGAACACAGATACGCAGTATTTT
>few|TRBV7-8|TRBJ2-7|.
CASSLGELGEQYF
TGTGCCAGCAGCTTGGGGGAGTTGGGCGAGCAGTACTTC
>few|TRBV7-2|TRBJ2-7|TRBD2
CASSFYSGGSYEQYF
TGTGCCAGCAGCTTTTATTCCGGCGGGAGCTACGAGCAGTACTTC
>.|TRBV28|TRBJ2-5|TRBD2
CASTGGGRETQYF
TGTGCCAGCACTGGGGGGGGGAGGGAGACCCAGTACTTC
>few|TRBV9|TRBJ2-2|.
CASSATGKNTGELFF
TGTGCCAGCAGCGCAACAGGGAAGAACACCGGGGAGCTGTTTTTT
>.|TRBV7-8|TRBJ2-7|TRBD1
CASSAGQGFEQYF
TGTGCCAGCAGCGCGGGACAGGGGTTCGAGCAGTACTTC
>few|TRBV18|TRBJ2-7|.
CASSPPLGSYEQYF
TGTGCCAGCTCACCACCTCTGGGCTCCTACGAGCAGTACTTC
>.|TRBV20-1|TRBJ1-1|.
CSARDSGTNTEAFF
TGCAGTGCTAGAGATTCAGGAACGAACACTGAAGCTTTCTTT
>few|TRBV6-2/TRBV6-3|TRBJ2-5|.
CASSYGQSETQYF
TGTGCCAGCAGTTACGGACAGAGCGAGACCCAGTACTTC